This is a list of T cell receptor beta chains from one sample in a study of blood T cell repertoires in COVID-19. Data came from immunoSEQ multiplex PCR; TCRdb stores just in-frame clones and leaves some out. This table holds about 120,000 clones, roughly 85% found once. Specimen: peripheral blood. These receptors all stem from a man aged 35-49 years with acute or convalescent COVID-19. Both conserved end residues are part of each CDR3. Fields, in order: clone size, J gene, D gene, V gene, CDR3 protein, CDR3 DNA. A D gene is named only where the DNA matches it firmly. The size entry is marked missing in some rows and otherwise reads once, few, many or a size class.

NA TRBJ1-3 NA TRBV4-2 CASSQGVDRRSSGNTIYF TGTGCCAGCAGCCAAGGAGTTGACAGGAGAAGCTCTGGAAACACCATATATTTT
NA TRBJ1-1 TRBD1 TRBV5-6 CASRATGVTEAFF TGTGCCAGCAGAGCGACAGGGGTCACTGAAGCTTTCTTT
NA TRBJ2-5 NA TRBV5-1 CASSLGGNQETQYF TGCGCCAGCAGCTTGGGCGGGAACCAAGAGACCCAGTACTTC
NA TRBJ2-3 NA TRBV21-1 CASSKGARREGLLAGTDTQYF TGTGCCAGCAGCAAAGGGGCACGGCGGGAGGGCCTTTTGGCGGGCACAGATACGCAGTATTTT
NA TRBJ2-5 TRBD2 TRBV9 CASSVRAGGETQYF TGTGCCAGCAGCGTAAGAGCGGGGGGGGAGACCCAGTACTTC
NA TRBJ1-1 TRBD1 TRBV29-1 CSALDREVRTEAFF TGCAGCGCCCTGGACAGGGAGGTTCGGACTGAAGCTTTCTTT
NA TRBJ2-3 NA TRBV29-1 CSVPVLGTDTQYF TGCAGCGTCCCAGTGCTTGGCACAGATACGCAGTATTTT
NA TRBJ1-1 NA TRBV6-2/TRBV6-3 CASSYGVMGDTEAFF TGTGCCAGCAGTTACGGGGTTATGGGAGACACTGAAGCTTTCTTT
NA TRBJ1-2 TRBD1 TRBV25-1 CASPPPGQNYGYTF TGTGCCAGCCCTCCTCCGGGACAGAACTATGGCTACACCTTC
NA TRBJ2-5 TRBD1 TRBV3-1/TRBV3-2 CASSLRGRGQQETQYF TGTGCCAGCAGCCTCCGCGGCAGGGGGCAACAAGAGACCCAGTACTTC
NA TRBJ2-7 NA TRBV6-5 CASSYSADTYEQYF TGTGCCAGCTCCTATTCGGCGGATACCTACGAGCAGTACTTC
NA TRBJ1-4 NA TRBV6-5 CASTLNRGGSEKLFF TGTGCCAGCACCCTAAATAGAGGAGGGAGTGAAAAACTGTTTTTT
NA TRBJ2-4 NA TRBV19 CASSTGRSTKNIQYF TGTGCCAGTAGTACTGGCAGGTCAACCAAAAACATTCAGTACTTC
NA TRBJ2-7 TRBD2 TRBV5-1 CASSPVVAGGGNEQYF TGCGCCAGCAGCCCTGTGGTAGCGGGGGGCGGCAACGAGCAGTACTTC
NA TRBJ1-2 NA TRBV18 CASSPPGNYGYTF TGTGCCAGCTCACCTCCAGGGAACTATGGCTACACCTTC
NA TRBJ2-6 TRBD2 TRBV18 CASSTSGGANVLTF TGTGCCAGCTCGACTAGCGGGGGGGCCAACGTCCTGACTTTC
NA TRBJ2-3 TRBD2 TRBV5-1 CASSRSGTSGSTDTQYF TGCGCCAGCAGCCGGTCCGGGACTAGCGGGAGCACAGATACGCAGTATTTT
NA TRBJ2-1 TRBD1 TRBV2 CARGQGGTYNEQFF TGTGCCAGAGGACAGGGGGGGACCTACAATGAGCAGTTCTTC
NA TRBJ2-1 NA TRBV29-1 CSVGVSGPSYNEQFF TGCAGCGTTGGAGTTAGCGGCCCCTCCTACAATGAGCAGTTCTTC
NA TRBJ1-2 NA TRBV11-2 CASTPGGGYGYGYTF TGTGCCAGCACTCCCGGCGGGGGGTATGGCTATGGCTACACCTTC
NA TRBJ1-2 TRBD1 TRBV3-1/TRBV3-2 CASSQGLVGTGTYGYTF TGTGCCAGCAGCCAAGGACTAGTTGGGACAGGGACCTATGGCTACACCTTC
NA TRBJ2-6 NA TRBV6-5 CASRTEVSGANVLTF TGTGCCAGCAGGACAGAAGTCTCTGGGGCCAACGTCCTGACTTTC
NA TRBJ1-4 NA TRBV11-2 CASSLAHGGGNEKLFF TGTGCCAGCAGCTTAGCGCACGGCGGGGGTAATGAAAAACTGTTTTTT
once TRBJ2-7 NA TRBV9 CASSVSPTYEQYF TGTGCCAGCAGCGTATCCCCTACCTACGAGCAGTACTTC